Each of the 8 T cell receptor beta chains below was sequenced from the same sample in a study of cytomegalovirus exposure and HLA in healthy donors. Primers for the PCR totalled 60 Vbeta and 13 Jbeta. TCRdb's copy holds only in-frame clones and misses some; the assay was immunoSEQ multiplex PCR. Found here are 140,000 to 150,000 clones, over 60% of them singletons; the top ten hold over 2%. The sample consisted of PBMCs. These receptors originate from a man in his forties or fifties in good health and CMV-seronegative.

The V and J genes are TRBV2 and TRBJ1-2; the D gene is possibly TRBD1 (5 bases). The ends were cut back, 0 bases at V and 8 bases at J, with 13 bases in the middle. Germline assignment: CDR1 SNHLY and CDR2 FYNNEI. The length of the CDR3 is 14 residues. CDR3 in DNA: TGTGCCAGCAGTGAAGCACCCCAGGGTTCAGGCTACACCTTC. This sequence encodes CASSEAPQGSGYTF.

The genes are TRBV5-1 and TRBJ2-3; tentatively, D is TRBD2 (5 bases). The CDR3 length is 16 residues. Trimming stripped 1 base from V and 0 bases from J, with 12 bases between. Germline CDR1 and CDR2: SGHRS and YFSETQ. The CDR3 DNA sequence: TGCGCCAGCAGCTTGAGGCTAGCAGAAAGCACAGATACGCAGTATTTT. Protein sequence: CASSLRLAESTDTQYF.

The chain uses TRBV12-5 and TRBJ2-7, with D perhaps TRBD2 (6 bases). Between the trimmed V and J ends, which lost 0 bases and 4 bases, there was a span of 7 bases. Germline V gene data show CDR1 as LGHNT and CDR2 as FRNRAP. This CDR3 is 13 amino acids long. The CDR3 loop is CASGLVGGYEQYF. CDR3 in DNA: TGTGCTAGTGGTTTGGTCGGGGGTTACGAGCAGTACTTC.

The chain's CDR3 is CASSPGTGTYEQYF. The CDR3 nucleotides read TGTGCCAGCTCACCAGGGACAGGGACCTACGAGCAGTACTTC. The V call is TRBV18, the J call TRBJ2-7, with 9 bases matching TRBD1. The V gene's germline CDR1 is KGHSH and CDR2 LQKENI. The V segment lost 2 bases and the J segment 2 bases; nucleotides outside the gene matches: 1. The CDR3 is 14 residues long. The full variable domain, with the rest looked up from reference TRBV18 and TRBJ2-7, is NAGVMQNPRHLVRRRGQEARLRCSPMKGHSHVYWYRQLPEEGLKFMVYLQKENIIDESGMPKERFSAEFPKEGPSILRIQQVVRGDSAAYFCASSPGTGTYEQYFGPGTRLTVT.

This clone was seen only a few times. This chain connects TRBV6-5 to TRBJ2-2; no reliable D call. The CDR3 extends over 13 amino acids. Germline V lookup: CDR1 MNHEY, CDR2 SVGAGI. V lost 6 bases and J lost 4, with 9 bases in between. The DNA of the CDR3 is TGTGCCAGCAGACTCTATATCACCGGGGAGCTGTTTTTT. It codes for CASRLYITGELFF.

The CDR3 DNA reads as TGTGCCAGCACCCCCCAAACTATGGCTAGCGGCTACACCTTC. Encoded protein: CASTPQTMASGYTF. This chain connects TRBV28 to TRBJ1-2; D is ambiguous. The V end lost 7 bases, the J end lost 8 bases, and 20 bases lay between the germline ends. Per germline, CDR1 MDHEN and CDR2 SYDVKM. The CDR3 length is 14 residues.

CDR3 amino acids: CASSLRDSYEQYF. In nucleotides, the CDR3 is TGTGCCAGCAGCTTGAGGGATTCCTACGAGCAGTACTTC. The V gene is TRBV11-2, the J gene TRBJ2-7; TRBD2 might be the D (5 bases). Trimming removed 3 bases from V and 1 base from J, with 7 bases in between. Per the germline V gene, CDR1 is SGHAT and CDR2 is FQNNGV. This CDR3 region has 13 residues.

The rearrangement joins TRBV7-2 to TRBJ2-7, with D hard to call. Germline CDR1 reads SGHTA; CDR2 reads FQGNSA. V was shortened by 5 bases and J by 3 bases, with 8 bases between the two germline ends. This CDR3 comprises 12 residues. In DNA form, the CDR3 reads TGTGCCAGCAGCAGCCACAGCTACGAGCAGTACTTC. Residues: CASSSHSYEQYF.